A selection of T cell receptor beta chains follows, all from one sample in a study of technical replicates of blood from several donors. Data came from immunoSEQ multiplex PCR; TCRdb stores just in-frame clones and leaves some out. This sample has about 64,000 clones, with 65% to 90% found just once. What was sequenced was PBMCs. These receptors originate from a human donor in good health. Some clones in this sample may be carry-over from other donors' samples. CDR3s include the opening cysteine and the closing phenylalanine or tryptophan. D genes are given only for firm matches. Size values are once, few and many counts, or a class for expanded clones, and some rows have none.

V gene: TRBV5-6; D gene: -; clone size: -; J gene: TRBJ1-1; CDR3 protein: CASSPLSSMNTEAFF; CDR3 DNA: TGTGCCAGCAGCCCGTTGTCGAGCATGAACACTGAAGCTTTCTTT
V gene: TRBV7-2; D gene: TRBD1; clone size: -; J gene: TRBJ1-6; CDR3 protein: CASSPGTGGLRLSPLHF; CDR3 DNA: TGTGCCAGCAGCCCCGGGACAGGGGGCCTCCGCTTGTCACCCCTCCACTTT
V gene: TRBV19; D gene: TRBD1; clone size: -; J gene: TRBJ2-1; CDR3 protein: CASSATGSSYNEQFF; CDR3 DNA: TGTGCCAGTAGTGCGACAGGGAGCTCCTACAATGAGCAGTTCTTC
V gene: TRBV5-1; D gene: TRBD1; clone size: once; J gene: TRBJ2-7; CDR3 protein: CASSFEGQGPNEQYF; CDR3 DNA: TGCGCCAGCAGCTTCGAAGGACAGGGTCCCAACGAGCAGTACTTC
V gene: TRBV7-2; D gene: TRBD1; clone size: -; J gene: TRBJ2-4; CDR3 protein: CASSRTGGSKNIQYF; CDR3 DNA: TGTGCCAGCAGCAGGACAGGGGGCTCCAAAAACATTCAGTACTTC
V gene: TRBV4-2; D gene: TRBD1; clone size: -; J gene: TRBJ1-1; CDR3 protein: CASSQDLTGEPEAFF; CDR3 DNA: TGTGCCAGCAGCCAAGATCTGACAGGGGAACCTGAAGCTTTCTTT
V gene: TRBV5-4; D gene: TRBD1; clone size: once; J gene: TRBJ2-1; CDR3 protein: CASSLEGGPYNEQFF; CDR3 DNA: TGTGCCAGCAGCTTGGAAGGGGGCCCCTACAATGAGCAGTTCTTC
V gene: TRBV4-2; D gene: -; clone size: -; J gene: TRBJ1-4; CDR3 protein: CASSAKEGGWGEKLFF; CDR3 DNA: TGTGCCAGCAGCGCCAAAGAAGGAGGGTGGGGTGAAAAACTGTTTTTT
V gene: TRBV11-2; D gene: TRBD2; clone size: -; J gene: TRBJ2-5; CDR3 protein: CASSLGRPGTSVRETQYF; CDR3 DNA: TGTGCCAGCAGCTTAGGGAGGCCCGGGACTAGCGTTCGAGAGACCCAGTACTTC
V gene: TRBV11-1; D gene: -; clone size: -; J gene: TRBJ2-6; CDR3 protein: CASSWDTAYGPSGANVLTF; CDR3 DNA: TGTGCCAGCAGCTGGGACACGGCGTATGGGCCCTCTGGGGCCAACGTCCTGACTTTC
V gene: TRBV15; D gene: -; clone size: -; J gene: TRBJ1-2; CDR3 protein: CATSSPTGSYGYTF; CDR3 DNA: TGTGCCACCAGCTCACCTACAGGGAGCTATGGCTACACCTTC
V gene: TRBV6-1; D gene: -; clone size: -; J gene: TRBJ1-1; CDR3 protein: CASSDPNGRTEAFF; CDR3 DNA: TGTGCCAGCAGTGATCCCAATGGGAGGACTGAAGCTTTCTTT